This T cell receptor (beta chain) was sequenced in a study of identical twins. Overall study results and limits: Insertion counts were lower in abundant cord blood beta clonotypes, a trend that memory repertoires did not show. Among beta out-of-frame sequences, excess sharing between twins appeared weaker.

In germline, CDR1 is LGHDT, CDR2 YNNKEL (reference sequence). Trimming took 2 bases from V and 0 from J, leaving 7 bases between them. The CDR3 covers 14 residues. This clonotype was seen many times. Its antigen is not identified. In TCRdb, the 5' RACE reads were re-called with MiXCR into one record per CDR3 protein. In the table there are more than 400,000 distinct CDR3 sequences, about 15% of which are singletons. Another study also made use of these data, one on yellow fever vaccine responses in identical twins.

The receptor was derived from a woman aged 18-29 years in good health. This chain links TRBV3-1 with TRBJ1-1; D is possibly TRBD1 (5 bases). Sequenced: CD4+ T cells sorted from blood. The CDR3 nucleotides read TGTGCCAGCAGCCAACGGGGGATGAACACTGAAGCTTTCTTT. Its protein is CASSQRGMNTEAFF.